This TCR beta chain comes out of a study of blood T cell repertoires in COVID-19. Study overall: Samples taken during acute and convalescent COVID-19 were collected in the United States, Italy and Spain. Sample material is recorded as cDNA or gDNA derived from T cells, B-cell-depleted T cells, or PBMCs.

Original analysis: Counts of nucleated cells, estimated from reference gene primer amplification, were obtained. Sequencing was performed with immunoSEQ multiplex PCR; in TCRdb, only in-frame clones are kept and a portion is missing. V, J and clone size are those of that table, while D and trimming were read from the DNA. The repertoire holds tens of thousands of clones, with roughly 90% as singletons. Sequenced material: peripheral blood. This receptor was obtained from a male donor with acute or convalescent COVID-19.

The CDR3 sequence: CASSPGTSGLDEQFF. For the CDR3, the DNA is TGTGCCAGCAGCCCAGGGACTAGTGGTCTGGATGAGCAGTTCTTC. V gene TRBV7-2 combines with J gene TRBJ2-1, with 8 positions matching TRBD2. Per the germline V gene, CDR1 is SGHTA and CDR2 is FQGNSA. Germline trimming cut 5 bases from V and 8 bases from J; bases unmatched to any gene: 11. The CDR3 sequence is 15 residues long.